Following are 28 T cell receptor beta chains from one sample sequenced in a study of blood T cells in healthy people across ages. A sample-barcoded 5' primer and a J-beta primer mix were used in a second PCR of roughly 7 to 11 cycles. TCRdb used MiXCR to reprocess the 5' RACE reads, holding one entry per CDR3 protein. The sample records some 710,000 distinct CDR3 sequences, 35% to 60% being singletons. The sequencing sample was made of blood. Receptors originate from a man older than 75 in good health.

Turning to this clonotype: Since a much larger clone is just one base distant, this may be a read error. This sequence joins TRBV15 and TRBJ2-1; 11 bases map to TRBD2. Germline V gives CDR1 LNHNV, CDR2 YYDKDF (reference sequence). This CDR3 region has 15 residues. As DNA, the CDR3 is TGTACCACCAGCAGAACTCCTCTAGCGGGAGGCGAGCAGTTCTTC. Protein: CTTSRTPLAGGEQFF.

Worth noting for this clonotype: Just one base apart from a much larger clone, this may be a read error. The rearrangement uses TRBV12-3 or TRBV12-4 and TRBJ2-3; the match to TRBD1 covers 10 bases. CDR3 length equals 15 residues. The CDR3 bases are TGTGCCAGCAGCTTCGGGACAGGGGAAGGTGATATGCAGTATTTT. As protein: CASSFGTGEGDMQYF.

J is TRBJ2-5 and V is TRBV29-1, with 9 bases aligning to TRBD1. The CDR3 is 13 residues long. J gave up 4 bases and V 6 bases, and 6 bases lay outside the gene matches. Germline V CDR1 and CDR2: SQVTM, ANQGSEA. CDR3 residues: CSVLGTGRETQYF. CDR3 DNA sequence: TGCAGCGTCCTCGGGACAGGGAGAGAGACCCAGTACTTC.

The CDR3 DNA follows: TGTGCCAGCAGTTCCACAGGGGGCATACTGTTTTTT. It is translated as CASSSTGGILFF. The V call is TRBV7-9, the J call TRBJ1-4; 9 positions match TRBD1. Germline V lookup: CDR1 SEHNR, CDR2 FQNEAQ (reference sequence). The CDR3 loop spans 12 amino acids. V was pared by 6 bases and J by 13 bases, with 6 bases of the junction left unmatched.

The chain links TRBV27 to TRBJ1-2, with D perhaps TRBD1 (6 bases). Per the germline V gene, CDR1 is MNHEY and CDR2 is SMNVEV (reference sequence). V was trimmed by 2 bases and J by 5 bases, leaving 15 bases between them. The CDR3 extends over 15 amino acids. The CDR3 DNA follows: TGTGCCAGCAGTTTACAGGGGAGAGTGGGGTATGGCTACACCTTC. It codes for CASSLQGRVGYGYTF.

Here the CDR3 DNA reads TGTGCCAGCAGCCAGGGGAGAGGTACTCACAATGAGCAGTTCTTC. Translation gives CASSQGRGTHNEQFF. The genes are TRBV7-3 and TRBJ2-1, with D perhaps matching TRBD1 (6 bases). CDR1 and CDR2 (germline): SGHTA, FQGTGA. The germline V and J ends were trimmed by 5 bases and 5 bases, with 16 bases remaining between them. CDR3 length equals 15 residues.

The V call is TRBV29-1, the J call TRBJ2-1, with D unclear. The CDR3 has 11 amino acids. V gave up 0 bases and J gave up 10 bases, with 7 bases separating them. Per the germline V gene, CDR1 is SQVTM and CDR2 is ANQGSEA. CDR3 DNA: TGCAGCGTTGAAGAGCACGGGGAGCAGTTCTTC. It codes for CSVEEHGEQFF.

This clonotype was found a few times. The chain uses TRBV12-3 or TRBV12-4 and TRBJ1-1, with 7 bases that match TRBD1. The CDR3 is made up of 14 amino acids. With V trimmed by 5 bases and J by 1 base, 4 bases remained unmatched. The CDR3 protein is CASSKTGTNTEAFF. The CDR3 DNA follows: TGTGCCAGCAGTAAGACAGGGACGAACACTGAAGCTTTCTTT.

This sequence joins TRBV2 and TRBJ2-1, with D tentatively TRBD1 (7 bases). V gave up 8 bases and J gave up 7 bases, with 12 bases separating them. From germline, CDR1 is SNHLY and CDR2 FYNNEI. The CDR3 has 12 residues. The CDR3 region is CASAGQKNEQFF. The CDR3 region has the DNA TGTGCCAGCGCGGGACAGAAAAATGAGCAGTTCTTC.

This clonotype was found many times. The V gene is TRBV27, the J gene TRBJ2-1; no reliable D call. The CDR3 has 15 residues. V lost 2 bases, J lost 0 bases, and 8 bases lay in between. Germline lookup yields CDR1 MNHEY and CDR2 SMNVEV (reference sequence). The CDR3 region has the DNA TGTGCCAGCAGTTTACGGCTGAGCTCCTACAATGAGCAGTTCTTC. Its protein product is CASSLRLSSYNEQFF.

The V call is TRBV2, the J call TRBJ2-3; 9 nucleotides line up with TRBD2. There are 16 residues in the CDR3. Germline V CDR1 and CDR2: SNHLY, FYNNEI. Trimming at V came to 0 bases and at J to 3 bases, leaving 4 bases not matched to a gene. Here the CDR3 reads CASSEARLAGTDTQYF. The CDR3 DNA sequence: TGTGCCAGCAGTGAAGCGCGGCTAGCGGGAACAGATACGCAGTATTTT.

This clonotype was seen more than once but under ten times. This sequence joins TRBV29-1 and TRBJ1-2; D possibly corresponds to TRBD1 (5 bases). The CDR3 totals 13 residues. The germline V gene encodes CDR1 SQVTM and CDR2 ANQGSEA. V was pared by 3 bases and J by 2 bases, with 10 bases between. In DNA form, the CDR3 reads TGCAGCGTTGAGGAGGCAGGGAACTATGGCTACACCTTC. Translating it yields CSVEEAGNYGYTF.

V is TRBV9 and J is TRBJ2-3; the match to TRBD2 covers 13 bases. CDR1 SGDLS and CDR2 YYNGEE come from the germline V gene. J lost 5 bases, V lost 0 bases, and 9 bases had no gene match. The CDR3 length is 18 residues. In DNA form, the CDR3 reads TGTGCCAGCAGCGTAGCCACCTGGACTAGCGGGAGCCGAGATACGCAGTATTTT. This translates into CASSVATWTSGSRDTQYF.

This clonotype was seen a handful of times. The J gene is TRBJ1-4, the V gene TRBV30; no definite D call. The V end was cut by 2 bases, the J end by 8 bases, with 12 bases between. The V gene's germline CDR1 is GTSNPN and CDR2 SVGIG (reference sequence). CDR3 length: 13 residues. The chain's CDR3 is CAWSSTPKEKLFF. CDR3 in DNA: TGTGCCTGGAGTAGCACTCCCAAAGAAAAACTGTTTTTT.

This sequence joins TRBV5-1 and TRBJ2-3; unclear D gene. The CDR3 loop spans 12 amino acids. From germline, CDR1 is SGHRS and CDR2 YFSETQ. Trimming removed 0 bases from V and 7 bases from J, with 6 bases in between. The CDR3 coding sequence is TGCGCCAGCAGCTTGGACGATTATACGCAGTATTTT. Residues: CASSLDDYTQYF.

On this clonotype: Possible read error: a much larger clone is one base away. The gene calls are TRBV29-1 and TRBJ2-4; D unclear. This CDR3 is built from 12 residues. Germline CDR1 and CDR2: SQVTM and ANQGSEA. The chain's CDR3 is CSVELAKNVQYF. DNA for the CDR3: TGCAGCGTTGAATTAGCCAAAAACGTTCAGTACTTC. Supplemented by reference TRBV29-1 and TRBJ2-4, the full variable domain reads SAVISQKPSRDICQRGTSLTIQCQVDSQVTMMFWYRQQPGQSLTLIATANQGSEATYESGFVIDKFPISRPNLTFSTLTVSNMSPEDSSIYLCSVELAKNVQYFGAGTRLSVL.

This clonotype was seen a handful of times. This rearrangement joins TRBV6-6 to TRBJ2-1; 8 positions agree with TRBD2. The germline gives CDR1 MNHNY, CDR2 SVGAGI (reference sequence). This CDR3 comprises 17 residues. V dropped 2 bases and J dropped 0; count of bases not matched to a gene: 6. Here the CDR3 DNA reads TGTGCCAGCAGTTACGCGCTAGCGGGCAGCTCCTACAATGAGCAGTTCTTC. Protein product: CASSYALAGSSYNEQFF.

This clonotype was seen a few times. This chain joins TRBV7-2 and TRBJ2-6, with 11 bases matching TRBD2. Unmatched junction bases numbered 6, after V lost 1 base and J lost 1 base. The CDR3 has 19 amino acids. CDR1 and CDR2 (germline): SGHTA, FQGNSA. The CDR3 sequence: CASSLGWLAGGSGANVLTF. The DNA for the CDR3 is TGTGCCAGCAGCTTAGGTTGGCTAGCGGGGGGTTCTGGGGCCAACGTCCTGACTTTC.

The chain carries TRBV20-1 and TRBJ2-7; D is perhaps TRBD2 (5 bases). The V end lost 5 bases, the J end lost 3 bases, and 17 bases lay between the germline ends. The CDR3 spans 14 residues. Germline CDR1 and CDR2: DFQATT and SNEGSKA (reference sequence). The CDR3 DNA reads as TGCAGTGCTTCCAGGAGGCAGCGGAGCTACGAGCAGTACTTC. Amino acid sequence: CSASRRQRSYEQYF.

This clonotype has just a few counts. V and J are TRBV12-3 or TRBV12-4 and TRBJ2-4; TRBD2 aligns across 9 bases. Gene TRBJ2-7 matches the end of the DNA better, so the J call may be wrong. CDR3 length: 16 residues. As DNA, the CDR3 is TGTGCCAGCAGTTTTGATCCCAAGCGGGAGGTTTCCGAGCAGTACTTC. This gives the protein CASSFDPKREVSEQYF.

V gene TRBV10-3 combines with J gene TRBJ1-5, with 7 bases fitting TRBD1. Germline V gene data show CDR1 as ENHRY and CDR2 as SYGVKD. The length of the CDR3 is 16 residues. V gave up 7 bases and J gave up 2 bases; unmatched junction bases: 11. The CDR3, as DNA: TGTGCCATCATCTTAGCCTCCGGGACAGGCAATCAGCCCCAGCATTTT. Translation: CAIILASGTGNQPQHF.

The CDR3: CASRLDRTIYGYTF. The CDR3 DNA is TGTGCCAGCAGATTGGACAGGACTATCTATGGCTACACCTTC. The J gene is TRBJ1-2, the V gene TRBV2, with 7 nucleotides matching TRBD1. The germline V gene has CDR1 SNHLY and CDR2 FYNNEI. V lost 6 bases and J lost 4; bases outside the gene matches: 8. This CDR3 has 14 residues.

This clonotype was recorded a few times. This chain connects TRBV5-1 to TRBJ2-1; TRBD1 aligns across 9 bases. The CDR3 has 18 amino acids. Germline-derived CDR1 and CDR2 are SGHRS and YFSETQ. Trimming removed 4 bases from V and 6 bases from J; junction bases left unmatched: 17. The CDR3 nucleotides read TGCGCCAGCAGCATTTCCTGGGCTCCCGGGACAGGGATCAATGAGCAGTTCTTC. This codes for CASSISWAPGTGINEQFF. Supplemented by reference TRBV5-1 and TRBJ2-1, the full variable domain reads KAGVTQTPRYLIKTRGQQVTLSCSPISGHRSVSWYQQTPGQGLQFLFEYFSETQRNKGNFPGRFSGRQFSNSRSEMNVSTLELGDSALYLCASSISWAPGTGINEQFFGPGTRLTVL.

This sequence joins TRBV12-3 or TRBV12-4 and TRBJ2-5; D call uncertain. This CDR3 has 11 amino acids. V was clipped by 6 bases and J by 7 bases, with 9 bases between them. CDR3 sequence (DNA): TGTGCCAGCAGAGGGATCGGGACCCAGTACTTC. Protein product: CASRGIGTQYF.

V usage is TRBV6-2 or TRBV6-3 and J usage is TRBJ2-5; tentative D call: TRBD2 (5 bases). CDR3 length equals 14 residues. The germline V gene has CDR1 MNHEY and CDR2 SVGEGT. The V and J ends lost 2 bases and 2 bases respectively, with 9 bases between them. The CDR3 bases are TGTGCCAGCAGTTACGCGGGCAGGCAAGAGACCCAGTACTTC. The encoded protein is CASSYAGRQETQYF.

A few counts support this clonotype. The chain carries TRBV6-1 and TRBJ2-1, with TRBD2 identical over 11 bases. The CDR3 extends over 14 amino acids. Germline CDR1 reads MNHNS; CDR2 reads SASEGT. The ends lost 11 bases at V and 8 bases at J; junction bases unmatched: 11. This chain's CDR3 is CAGSGRARQDEQFF. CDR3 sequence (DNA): TGTGCCGGTAGCGGGAGGGCCCGACAGGATGAGCAGTTCTTC.

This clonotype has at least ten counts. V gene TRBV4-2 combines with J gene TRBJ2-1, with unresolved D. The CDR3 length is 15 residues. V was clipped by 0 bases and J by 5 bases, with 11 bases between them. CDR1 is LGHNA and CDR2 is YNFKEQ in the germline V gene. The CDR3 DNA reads TGTGCCAGCAGCCAAGATTCCTGGCTAAACAATGAGCAGTTCTTC. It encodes CASSQDSWLNNEQFF.

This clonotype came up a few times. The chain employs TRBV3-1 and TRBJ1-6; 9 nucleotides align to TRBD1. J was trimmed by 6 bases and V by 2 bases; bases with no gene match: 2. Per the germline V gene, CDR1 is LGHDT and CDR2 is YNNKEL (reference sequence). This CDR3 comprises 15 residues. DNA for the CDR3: TGTGCCAGCAGCCAACCGGGACAGGGTAATTCACCCCTCCACTTT. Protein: CASSQPGQGNSPLHF.